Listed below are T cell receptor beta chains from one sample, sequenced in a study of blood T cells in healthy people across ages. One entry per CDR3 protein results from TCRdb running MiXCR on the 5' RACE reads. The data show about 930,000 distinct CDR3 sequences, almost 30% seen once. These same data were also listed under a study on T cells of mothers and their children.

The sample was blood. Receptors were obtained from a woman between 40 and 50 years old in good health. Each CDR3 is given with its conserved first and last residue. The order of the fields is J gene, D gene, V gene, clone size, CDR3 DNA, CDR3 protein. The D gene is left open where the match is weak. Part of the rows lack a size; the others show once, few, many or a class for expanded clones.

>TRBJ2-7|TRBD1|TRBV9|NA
TGTGCCAGCAACTCCGGGACAGGGACGAACGAGCAGTACTTC
CASNSGTGTNEQYF
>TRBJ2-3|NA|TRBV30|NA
TGTGCCTGGTCCCCGGGGCGCGGGGGCACAGATACGCAGTATTTT
CAWSPGRGGTDTQYF
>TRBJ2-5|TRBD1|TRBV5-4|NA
TGTGCCAGCAGCGGACAGGATTATGAGCAGTACTTC
CASSGQDYEQYF
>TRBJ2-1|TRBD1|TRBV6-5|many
TGTGCCAGCAGTAAAACAGGGGGCAGGAACAATGAGCAGTTCTTC
CASSKTGGRNNEQFF
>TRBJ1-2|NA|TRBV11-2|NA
TGTGCCAGCAGCTTAGGGCCGGGGAATGGTCGGGGCTACACCTTC
CASSLGPGNGRGYTF
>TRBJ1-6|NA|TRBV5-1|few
TGCGCCAGCCGGGATTTAGATAATTCACCCCTCCACTTT
CASRDLDNSPLHF
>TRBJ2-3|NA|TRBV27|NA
TGTGCCAGCAGTCTCACAGGGTTCGCAGATACGCAGTATTTT
CASSLTGFADTQYF
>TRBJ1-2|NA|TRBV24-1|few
TGTGCCACCAGTGATTCCCGCAGGGTTTACGGCTACACCTTC
CATSDSRRVYGYTF
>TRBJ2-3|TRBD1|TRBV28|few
TGTGCCAGCAGTTACCCCTCAGGACAGGGAACAGATACGCAGTATTTT
CASSYPSGQGTDTQYF
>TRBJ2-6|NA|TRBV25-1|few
TGTGCCAGCAGTGAATCTGGGACCTTCGCCAACGTCCTGACTTTC
CASSESGTFANVLTF
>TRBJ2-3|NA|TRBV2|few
TGTGCCAGCAGTGCCCGACGGCCCACAAGCACAGATACGCAGTATTTT
CASSARRPTSTDTQYF
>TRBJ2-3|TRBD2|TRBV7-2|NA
TGTGTCAGCAGCCCCAGGACTAGCGGGGGGTACACAGATACGCAGTATTTT
CVSSPRTSGGYTDTQYF
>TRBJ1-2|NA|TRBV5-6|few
TGTGCCAGCACCGTGGGCGGGATACCCCGCTATGGCTACACCTTC
CASTVGGIPRYGYTF
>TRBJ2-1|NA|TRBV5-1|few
TGCGCCACCCAGAAGACTACGGGTGGGTCCTACAATGAGCAGTTCTTC
CATQKTTGGSYNEQFF
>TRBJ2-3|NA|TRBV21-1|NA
TGTGCCAACAGAAACGGGGGAAACACAGATACGCAGTATTTT
CANRNGGNTDTQYF
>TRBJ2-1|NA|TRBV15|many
TGTGCCACCAGCAGAGGCCGGGGCTCGTACAATGAGCAGTTCTTC
CATSRGRGSYNEQFF
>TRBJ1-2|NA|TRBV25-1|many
TGTGCCAGCAGTGAATATGAAGGCTATGGCTACACCTTC
CASSEYEGYGYTF
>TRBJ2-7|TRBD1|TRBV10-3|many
TGTGCCACCCGATTCGGACAGGGGGAATACGAGCAGTACTTC
CATRFGQGEYEQYF
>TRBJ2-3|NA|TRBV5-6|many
TGTGCCAGCAGGGACGGACAGAGCACAGATACGCAGTATTTT
CASRDGQSTDTQYF
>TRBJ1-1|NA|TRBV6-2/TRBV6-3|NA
TGTGCCAGCAGTTACTCGTTTATCTCAGGCCAAGGAGCTTTCTTT
CASSYSFISGQGAFF
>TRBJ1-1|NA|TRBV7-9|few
TGTGCCAGCAGCGGTTGGGAGTATAAGGACGCTGAAGCTTTCTTT
CASSGWEYKDAEAFF
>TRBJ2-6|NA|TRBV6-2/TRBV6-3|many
TGTGCCAGCAGTACCCCTGGGGCCAACGTCCTGACTTTC
CASSTPGANVLTF
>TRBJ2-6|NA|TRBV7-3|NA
TGTGCCAGCAGCATCGGGGCGACTGGGACCAACGTCCTGACTTTC
CASSIGATGTNVLTF
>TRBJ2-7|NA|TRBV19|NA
TGTGCCAGTAGTATAGGTACAGATTGGGAGCAGTACTTC
CASSIGTDWEQYF
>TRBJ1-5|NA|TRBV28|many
TGTGCCAGCAACAATAGGGGGGTTCAGCCCCAGCATTTT
CASNNRGVQPQHF
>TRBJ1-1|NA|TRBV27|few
TGTGCCAGCAGTTTACGGGGTGAGGGTGGGACTGAAGCTTTCTTT
CASSLRGEGGTEAFF
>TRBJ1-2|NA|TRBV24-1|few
TGTGCCACCAGTGATGAAACATCGGGTTACTATGGCTACACCTTC
CATSDETSGYYGYTF
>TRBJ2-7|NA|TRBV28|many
TGTGCCAGCAGTTTATACCCCGAGCAGTACTTC
CASSLYPEQYF
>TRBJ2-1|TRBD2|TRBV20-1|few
TGCAGTGCTAGACTCCTAGCGGGGGGGCTTCGACTTATTGAGCAGTTCTTC
CSARLLAGGLRLIEQFF
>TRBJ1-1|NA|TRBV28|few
TGTGCCAGCAGTTTATCTCAGGGGATGAACACTGAAGCTTTCTTT
CASSLSQGMNTEAFF
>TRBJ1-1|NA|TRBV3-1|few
TGTGCCAGCAGTCAGATTAGGGCGACTGAAGCTTTCTTT
CASSQIRATEAFF
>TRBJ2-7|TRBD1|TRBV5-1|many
TGCGCCAGCAGCTTGGTCTCCGGGACAGGGGCCGACGAGCAGTACTTC
CASSLVSGTGADEQYF
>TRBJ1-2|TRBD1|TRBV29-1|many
TGCAGCGTCCGATATCTCAGCAGGGGGTTGCTTAACTATGGCTACACCTTC
CSVRYLSRGLLNYGYTF
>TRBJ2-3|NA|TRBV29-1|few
TGCAGCGTTGAAAGGCGGGCAGGGGTTTCGACAGATACGCAGTATTTT
CSVERRAGVSTDTQYF
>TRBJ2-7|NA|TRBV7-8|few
TGTGCCAGCAGCCTAACCGGGGGAAGGCAGTACTTC
CASSLTGGRQYF
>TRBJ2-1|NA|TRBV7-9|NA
TGTGCCAGCGGTCGGTTATACAATGAGCGGTTCTTC
CASGRLYNERFF
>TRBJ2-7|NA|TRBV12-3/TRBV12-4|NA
TGTGCCAGCAGTTTTGGAGGGGCCCCCTACTACGAGCAGTACTTC
CASSFGGAPYYEQYF
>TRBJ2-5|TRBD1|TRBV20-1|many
TGCAGTGCTAGTTCCCCCCGGGACAGGGAAGAGACCCAGTACTTC
CSASSPRDREETQYF
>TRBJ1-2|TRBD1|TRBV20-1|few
TGCAGTGCTAGAGCCGGGGGGGGACAGGGGGCTTTTGTCTATGGCTACACCTTC
CSARAGGGQGAFVYGYTF
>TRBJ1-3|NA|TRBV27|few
TGTGCCAGCAGTAATCCCTCTGGAAACACCATATATTTT
CASSNPSGNTIYF
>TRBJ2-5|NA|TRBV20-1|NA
TGCAGTGCTAGTCCTGAGGCCAGCCAAGAGACCCAGTACTTC
CSASPEASQETQYF
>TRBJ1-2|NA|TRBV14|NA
TGTGCCAGCAGCCAAGAGATAGGGCGACAGTCAAATAACTATGGCTACACCTTC
CASSQEIGRQSNNYGYTF